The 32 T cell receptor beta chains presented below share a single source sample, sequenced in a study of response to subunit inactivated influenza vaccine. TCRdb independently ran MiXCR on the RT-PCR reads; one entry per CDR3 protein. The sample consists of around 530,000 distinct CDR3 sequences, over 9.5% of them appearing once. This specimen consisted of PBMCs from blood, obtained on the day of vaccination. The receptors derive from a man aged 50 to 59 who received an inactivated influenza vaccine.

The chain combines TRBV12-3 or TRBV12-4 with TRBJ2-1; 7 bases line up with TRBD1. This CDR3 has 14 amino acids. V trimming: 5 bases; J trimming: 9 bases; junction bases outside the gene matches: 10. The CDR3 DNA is TGTGCCAGCAGTCAGCAACTAGAGGGGGCTGAGCAGTTCTTC. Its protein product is CASSQQLEGAEQFF.

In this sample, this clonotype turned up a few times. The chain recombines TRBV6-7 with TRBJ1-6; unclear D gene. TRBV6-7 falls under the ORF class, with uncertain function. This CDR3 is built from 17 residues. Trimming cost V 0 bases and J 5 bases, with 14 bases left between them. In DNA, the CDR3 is TGTGCCAGCAGTTACTCTCAGGAGAGGGATAATAATTCACCCCTCCACTTT. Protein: CASSYSQERDNNSPLHF.

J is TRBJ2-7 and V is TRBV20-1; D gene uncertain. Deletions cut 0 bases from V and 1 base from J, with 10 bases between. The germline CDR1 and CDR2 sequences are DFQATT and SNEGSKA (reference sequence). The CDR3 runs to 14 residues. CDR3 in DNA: TGCAGTGCTAGAGATGCAGCGACTTCCTACGAGCAGTACTTC. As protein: CSARDAATSYEQYF.

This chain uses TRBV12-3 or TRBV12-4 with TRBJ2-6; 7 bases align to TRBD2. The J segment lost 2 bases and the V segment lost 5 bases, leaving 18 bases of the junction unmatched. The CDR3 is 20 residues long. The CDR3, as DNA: TGTGCCAGCAGTGAGAGGGGCGCGGGAGCCCACCTCCCTGGGGCCAACGTCCTGACTTTC. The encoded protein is CASSERGAGAHLPGANVLTF.

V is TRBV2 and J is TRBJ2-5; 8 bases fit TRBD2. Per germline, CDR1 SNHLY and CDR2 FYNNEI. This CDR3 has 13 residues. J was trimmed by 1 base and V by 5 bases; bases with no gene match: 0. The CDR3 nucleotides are TGTGCCAGCAGTCGGGAGGGCCAAGAGACCCAGTACTTC. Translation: CASSREGQETQYF. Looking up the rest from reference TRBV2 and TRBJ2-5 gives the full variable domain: EPEVTQTPSHQVTQMGQEVILRCVPISNHLYFYWYRQILGQKVEFLVSFYNNEISEKSEIFDDQFSVERPDGSNFTLKIRSTKLEDSAMYFCASSREGQETQYFGPGTRLLVL.

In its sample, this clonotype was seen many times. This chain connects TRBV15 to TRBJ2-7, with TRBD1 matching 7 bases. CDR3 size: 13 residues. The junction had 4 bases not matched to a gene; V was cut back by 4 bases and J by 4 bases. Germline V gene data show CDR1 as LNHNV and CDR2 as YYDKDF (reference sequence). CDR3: CATSIGGSYEQYF. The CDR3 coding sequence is TGTGCCACCAGCATAGGGGGCTCTTACGAGCAGTACTTC.

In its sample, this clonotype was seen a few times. The CDR3, as DNA: TGCAGTGCCGCACTAGAGGGGACAGATACGCAGTATTTT. The encoded protein is CSAALEGTDTQYF. The V gene is TRBV20-1, the J gene TRBJ2-3; D possibly matches TRBD1 or TRBD2 (5 bases each). CDR3 length equals 13 residues. Trimming shortened V by 6 bases and J by 3 bases, and 13 bases separated the two germline ends. Looked up from germline, CDR1 is DFQATT and CDR2 is SNEGSKA (reference sequence).

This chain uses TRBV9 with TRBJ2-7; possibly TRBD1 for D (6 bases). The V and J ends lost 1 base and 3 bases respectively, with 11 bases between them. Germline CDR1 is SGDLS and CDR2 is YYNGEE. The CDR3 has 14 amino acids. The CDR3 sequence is CASSVYDRFYEQYF. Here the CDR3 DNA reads TGTGCCAGCAGCGTATACGACAGGTTCTACGAGCAGTACTTC.

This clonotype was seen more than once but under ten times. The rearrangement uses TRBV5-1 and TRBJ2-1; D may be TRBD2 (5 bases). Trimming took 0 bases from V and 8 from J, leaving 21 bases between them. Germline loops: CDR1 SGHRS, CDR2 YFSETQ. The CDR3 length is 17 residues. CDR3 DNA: TGCGCCAGCAGCTTGGGAACTCGGGAACTAGGAACACATGAGCAGTTCTTC. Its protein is CASSLGTRELGTHEQFF.

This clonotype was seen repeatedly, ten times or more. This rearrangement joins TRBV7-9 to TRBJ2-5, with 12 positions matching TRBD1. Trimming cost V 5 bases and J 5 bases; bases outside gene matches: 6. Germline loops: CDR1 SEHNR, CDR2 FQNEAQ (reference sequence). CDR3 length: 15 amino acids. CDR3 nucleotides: TGTGCCAGCAGCCACCGGGACAGGGGGCCTGAGACCCAGTACTTC. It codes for CASSHRDRGPETQYF.

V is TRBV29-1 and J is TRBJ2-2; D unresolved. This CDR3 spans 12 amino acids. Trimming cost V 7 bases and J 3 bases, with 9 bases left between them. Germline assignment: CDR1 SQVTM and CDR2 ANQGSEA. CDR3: CSAPFDTGELFF. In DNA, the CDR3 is TGCAGCGCCCCTTTTGACACCGGGGAGCTGTTTTTT.

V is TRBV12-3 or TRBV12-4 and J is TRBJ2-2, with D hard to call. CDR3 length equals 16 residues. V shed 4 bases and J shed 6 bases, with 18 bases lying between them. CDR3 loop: CASSSAVAFPAGELFF. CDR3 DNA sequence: TGTGCCAGCAGTTCGGCGGTAGCTTTCCCCGCCGGGGAGCTGTTTTTT.

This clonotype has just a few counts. CDR3 nucleotide sequence: TGCAGTGCTAGAGCTAATTCTCCCGTCGCAGATACGCAGTATTTT. Protein product: CSARANSPVADTQYF. The rearrangement joins TRBV20-1 to TRBJ2-3, with D hard to call. Germline CDR1 is DFQATT and CDR2 is SNEGSKA (reference sequence). With 1 base removed from V and 4 bases from J, the gap between germline ends came to 15 bases. The CDR3 loop spans 15 amino acids.

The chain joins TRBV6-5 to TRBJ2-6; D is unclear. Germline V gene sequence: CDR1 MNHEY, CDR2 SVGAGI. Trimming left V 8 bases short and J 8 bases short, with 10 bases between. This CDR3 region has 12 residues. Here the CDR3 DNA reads TGTGCCAGCGGAGTAGGGACCAACGTCCTGACTTTC. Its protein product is CASGVGTNVLTF.

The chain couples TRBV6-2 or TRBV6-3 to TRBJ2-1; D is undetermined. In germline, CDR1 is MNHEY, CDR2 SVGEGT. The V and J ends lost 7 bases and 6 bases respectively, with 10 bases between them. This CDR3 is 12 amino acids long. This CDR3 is CASTADPNEQFF. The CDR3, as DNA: TGTGCCAGCACCGCGGACCCCAATGAGCAGTTCTTC.

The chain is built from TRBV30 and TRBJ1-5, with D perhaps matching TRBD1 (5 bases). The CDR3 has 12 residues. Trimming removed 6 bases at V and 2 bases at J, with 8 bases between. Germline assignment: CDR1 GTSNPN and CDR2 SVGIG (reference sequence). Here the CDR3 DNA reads TGTGCCTGCAGGGCTGGCAATCAGCCCCAGCATTTT. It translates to CACRAGNQPQHF.

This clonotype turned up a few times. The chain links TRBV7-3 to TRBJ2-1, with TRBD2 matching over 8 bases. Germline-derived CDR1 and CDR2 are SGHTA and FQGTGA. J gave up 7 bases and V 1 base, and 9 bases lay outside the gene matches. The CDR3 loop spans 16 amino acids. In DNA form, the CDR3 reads TGTGCCAGCAGCTTAAGTCGGGACCGGGGGGGGAATGAGCAGTTCTTC. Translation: CASSLSRDRGGNEQFF.

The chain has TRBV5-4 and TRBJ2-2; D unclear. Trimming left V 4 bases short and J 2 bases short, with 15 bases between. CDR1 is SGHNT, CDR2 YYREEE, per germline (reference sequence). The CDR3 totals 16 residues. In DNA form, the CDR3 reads TGTGCCAGCAGCCCCCCTAGGAGTCTAAACACCGGGGAGCTGTTTTTT. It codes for CASSPPRSLNTGELFF.

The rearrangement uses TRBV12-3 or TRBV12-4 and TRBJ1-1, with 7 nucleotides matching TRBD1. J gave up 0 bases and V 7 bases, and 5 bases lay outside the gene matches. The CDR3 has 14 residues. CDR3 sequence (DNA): TGTGCCAGCATTGCGGGACAGTTGAACACTGAAGCTTTCTTT. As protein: CASIAGQLNTEAFF.

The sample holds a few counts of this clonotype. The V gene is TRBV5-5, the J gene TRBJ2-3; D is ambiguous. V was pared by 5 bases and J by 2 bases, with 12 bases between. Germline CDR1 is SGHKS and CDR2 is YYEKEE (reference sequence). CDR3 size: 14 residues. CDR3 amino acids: CASSNIGYTDTQYF. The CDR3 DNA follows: TGTGCCAGCAGTAATATAGGGTACACAGATACGCAGTATTTT.

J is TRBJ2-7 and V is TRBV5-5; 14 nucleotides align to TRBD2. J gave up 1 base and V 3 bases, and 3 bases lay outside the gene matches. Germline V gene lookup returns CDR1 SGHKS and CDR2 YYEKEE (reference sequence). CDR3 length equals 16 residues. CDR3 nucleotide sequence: TGTGCCAGCAGCTGGGGACTAGCGGGGGAGTCCTACGAGCAGTACTTC. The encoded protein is CASSWGLAGESYEQYF.

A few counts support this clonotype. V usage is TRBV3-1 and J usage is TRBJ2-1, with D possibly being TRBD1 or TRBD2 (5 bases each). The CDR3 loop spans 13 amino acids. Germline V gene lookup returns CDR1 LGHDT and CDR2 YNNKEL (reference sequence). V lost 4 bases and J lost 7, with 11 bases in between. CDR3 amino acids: CASSPGRGNEQFF. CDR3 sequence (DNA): TGTGCCAGCAGCCCGGGGCGCGGGAATGAGCAGTTCTTC.

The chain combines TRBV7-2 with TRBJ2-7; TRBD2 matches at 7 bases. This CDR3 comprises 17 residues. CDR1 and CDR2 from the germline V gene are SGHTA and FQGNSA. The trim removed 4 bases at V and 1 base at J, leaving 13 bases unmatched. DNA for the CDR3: TGTGCCAGCAGCTGGACCTCCGGGACTAAATCTTCCTACGAGCAGTACTTC. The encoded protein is CASSWTSGTKSSYEQYF.

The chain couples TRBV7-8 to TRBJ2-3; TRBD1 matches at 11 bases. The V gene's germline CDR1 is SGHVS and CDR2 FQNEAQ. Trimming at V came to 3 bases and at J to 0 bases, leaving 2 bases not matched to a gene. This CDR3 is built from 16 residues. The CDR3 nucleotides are TGTGCCAGCAGCTTGGGGACAGGGGGGAGCACAGATACGCAGTATTTT. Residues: CASSLGTGGSTDTQYF. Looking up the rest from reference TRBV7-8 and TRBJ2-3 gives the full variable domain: GAGVSQSPRYKVAKRGQDVALRCDPISGHVSLFWYQQALGQGPEFLTYFQNEAQLDKSGLPSDRFFAERPEGSVSTLKIQRTQQEDSAVYLCASSLGTGGSTDTQYFGPGTRLTVL.

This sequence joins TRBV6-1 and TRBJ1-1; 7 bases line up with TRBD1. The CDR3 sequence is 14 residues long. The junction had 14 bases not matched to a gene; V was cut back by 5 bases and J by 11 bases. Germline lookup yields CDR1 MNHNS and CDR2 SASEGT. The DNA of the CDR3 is TGTGCCAGCAGTCCCCGGACAGGAGCGGGTGAGGCTTTCTTT. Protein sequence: CASSPRTGAGEAFF.

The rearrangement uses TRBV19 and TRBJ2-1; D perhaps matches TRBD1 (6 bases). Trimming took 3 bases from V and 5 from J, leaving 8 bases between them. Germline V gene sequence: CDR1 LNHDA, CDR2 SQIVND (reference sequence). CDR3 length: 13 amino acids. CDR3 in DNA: TGTGCCAGTAGTATGGGACAAAACAATGAGCAGTTCTTC. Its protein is CASSMGQNNEQFF.

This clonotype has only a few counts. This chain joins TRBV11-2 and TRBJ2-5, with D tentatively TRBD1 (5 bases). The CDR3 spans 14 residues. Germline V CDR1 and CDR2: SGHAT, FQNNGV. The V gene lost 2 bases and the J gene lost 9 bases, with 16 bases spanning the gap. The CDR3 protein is CASSLWSEGASQYF. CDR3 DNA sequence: TGTGCCAGCAGCTTATGGTCGGAAGGGGCCTCCCAGTACTTC.

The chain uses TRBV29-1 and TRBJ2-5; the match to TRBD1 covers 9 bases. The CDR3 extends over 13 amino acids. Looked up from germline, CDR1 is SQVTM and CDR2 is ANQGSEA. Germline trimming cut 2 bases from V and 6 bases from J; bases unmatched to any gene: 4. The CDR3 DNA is TGCAGCGTTGAACGGGACAGGGTTAAGACCCAGTACTTC. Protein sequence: CSVERDRVKTQYF.

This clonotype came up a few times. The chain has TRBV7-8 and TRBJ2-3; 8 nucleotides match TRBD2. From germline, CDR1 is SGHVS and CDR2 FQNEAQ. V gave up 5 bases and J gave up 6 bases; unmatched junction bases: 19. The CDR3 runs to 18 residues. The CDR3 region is CASSPGGGSGNLGDTQYF. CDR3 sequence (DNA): TGTGCCAGCAGCCCAGGCGGGGGTAGCGGGAACCTCGGGGATACGCAGTATTTT. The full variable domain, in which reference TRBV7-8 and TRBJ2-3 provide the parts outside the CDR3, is GAGVSQSPRYKVAKRGQDVALRCDPISGHVSLFWYQQALGQGPEFLTYFQNEAQLDKSGLPSDRFFAERPEGSVSTLKIQRTQQEDSAVYLCASSPGGGSGNLGDTQYFGPGTRLTVL.

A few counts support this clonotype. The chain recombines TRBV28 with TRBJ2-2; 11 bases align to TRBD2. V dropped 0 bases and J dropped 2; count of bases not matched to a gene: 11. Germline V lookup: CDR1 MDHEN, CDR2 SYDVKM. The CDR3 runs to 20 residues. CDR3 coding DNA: TGTGCCAGCAGTTTATGGTTCAGTGGTAGCGGGAGGGTTAACACCGGGGAGCTGTTTTTT. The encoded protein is CASSLWFSGSGRVNTGELFF. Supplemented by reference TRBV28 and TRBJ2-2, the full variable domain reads DVKVTQSSRYLVKRTGEKVFLECVQDMDHENMFWYRQDPGLGLRLIYFSYDVKMKEKGDIPEGYSVSREKKERFSLILESASTNQTSMYLCASSLWFSGSGRVNTGELFFGEGSRLTVL.

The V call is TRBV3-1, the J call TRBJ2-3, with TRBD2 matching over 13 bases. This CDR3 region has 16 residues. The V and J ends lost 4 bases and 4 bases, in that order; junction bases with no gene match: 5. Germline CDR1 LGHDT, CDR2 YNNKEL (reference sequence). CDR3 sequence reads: CASSLGLAGRPDTQYF. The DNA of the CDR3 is TGTGCCAGCAGCCTGGGACTAGCGGGGCGACCAGATACGCAGTATTTT.

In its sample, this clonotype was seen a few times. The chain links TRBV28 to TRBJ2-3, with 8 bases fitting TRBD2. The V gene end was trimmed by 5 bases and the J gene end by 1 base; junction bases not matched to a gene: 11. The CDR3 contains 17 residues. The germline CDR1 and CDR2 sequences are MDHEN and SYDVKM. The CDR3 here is CASSPQLAGSGTDTQYF. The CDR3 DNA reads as TGTGCCAGCAGTCCCCAATTAGCGGGATCTGGCACAGATACGCAGTATTTT.